This T cell receptor beta chain was identified during a study of Ad26.COV2.S vaccination and SARS-CoV-2 variants. The study's findings and limits: Spike-specific TCR breadth in vaccine recipients exceeded that seen in placebo recipients.

This clone was counted a single time. The antigen is not known. The CDR3 contains 14 residues. The V gene's germline CDR1 is SGHTA and CDR2 FQGTGA. V lost 5 bases to trimming and J lost 1 base, with 11 bases between them. Treatment defined: some 20 received Ad26.COV2.S at low or high dose, single or two shots; about 5 received placebo; per-sample allocation not given. Day 63 following the first vaccine or placebo injection was when the samples were taken. Recruitment in Boston yielded a donor of adult age, 18-55 years. Here immunoSEQ multiplex PCR was the method, and the copy in TCRdb shows in-frame clones only, minus some. The repertoire holds hundreds of thousands of clones, roughly 90% seen once, with 6.4% in the top ten.

The chain carries TRBV7-3 and TRBJ1-1; maybe TRBD1 (5 bases). The sample here was peripheral blood, taken in a trial of Ad26.COV2.S vaccine versus placebo. The sequence was obtained from a person between 18 and 59 years old who received the Ad26.COV2.S COVID-19 vaccine or a placebo. The CDR3 spells CASSRNGGNTEAFF. The DNA for the CDR3 is TGTGCCAGCAGCCGAAATGGGGGGAACACTGAAGCTTTCTTT.